This T cell receptor beta chain was identified during a study of T cell repertoires in cytomegalovirus infection. This clonotype turned up a few times. The antigen remains unidentified. Relative to the germline gene, one junction end is altered; a read error may explain this. MiXCR, run by TCRdb on the reads, gives a single entry per CDR3 protein. The table includes roughly 730,000 distinct CDR3 sequences, around 31% detected once. This CDR3 spans 15 amino acids. The germline V gene has CDR1 MNHEY and CDR2 SMNVEV (reference sequence). The TCR sequence derives from a human donor in good health (CMV status not recorded). Some clones in this sample may be carry-over from other donors' samples. The starting material was cultured PBMCs, obtained from culture after CMV antigen stimulation. This rearrangement joins TRBV27 to TRBJ2-3; no reliable D call. CDR3 amino acids: CASGFSRWSRDTQYF. The CDR3 bases are TGTGCCAGCGGTTTCTCCAGGTGGAGCAGGGATACGCAGTATTTT.